The 11 T cell receptor beta chains reported below all come from one sample, sequenced in a study of OX40 agonist ivuxolimab in advanced cancers. Data came from immunoSEQ multiplex PCR; TCRdb stores just in-frame clones and leaves some out. This table has 20,000 to 25,000 clones, 65% to 90% appearing once. This specimen consisted of CD4+ or CD8+ T cells sorted from blood, obtained in a trial of the OX40 agonist ivuxolimab. All receptors come from an adult with an advanced solid tumor such as melanoma, head and neck, liver or kidney cancer.

The CDR3 DNA sequence: TGTGCCAGCCAAGGAGGTGAAAAGCGGGAGGTACTCCTTGAGCAGTACTTC. The encoded protein is CASQGGEKREVLLEQYF. The gene calls are TRBV21-1 and TRBJ2-7; TRBD2 is taken as the D call from the table, unchecked against the DNA. TRBV21-1 counts as a pseudogene. This CDR3 contains 17 residues.

V and J are TRBV28 and TRBJ2-7; 7 nucleotides agree with TRBD1. With V trimmed by 7 bases and J by 2 bases, 8 bases remained unmatched. This CDR3 comprises 14 residues. Germline V gene sequence: CDR1 MDHEN, CDR2 SYDVKM. The CDR3: CASTWTGRAYEQYF. The CDR3 DNA reads TGTGCCAGCACCTGGACAGGTAGAGCCTACGAGCAGTACTTC.

The J gene is TRBJ2-6, the V gene TRBV9; D is undetermined. The V and J ends lost 1 base and 3 bases respectively, with 8 bases between them. The CDR3 extends over 15 amino acids. Germline V gives CDR1 SGDLS, CDR2 YYNGEE. CDR3 sequence reads: CASSVIGLGANVLTF. CDR3 coding DNA: TGTGCCAGCAGCGTAATAGGGCTTGGGGCCAACGTCCTGACTTTC.

The genes are TRBV25-1 and TRBJ2-5, with 7 bases that match TRBD2. The CDR3 sequence is 16 residues long. Trimming cost V 4 bases and J 5 bases; bases outside gene matches: 13. Per the germline V gene, CDR1 is MGHDK and CDR2 is SYGVNS. The chain's CDR3 is CASSGLLTETSETQYF. CDR3 nucleotide sequence: TGTGCCAGCAGTGGCTTGCTGACCGAGACTAGCGAGACCCAGTACTTC.

The chain recombines TRBV5-1 with TRBJ2-5; 11 nucleotides line up with TRBD2. This CDR3 region has 18 residues. V shed 3 bases and J 5 bases; nucleotides not matched to a gene: 15. Germline V CDR1 and CDR2: SGHRS, YFSETQ. The CDR3 is CASSSEAPSGRSGETQYF. The CDR3, as DNA: TGCGCCAGCAGCTCCGAAGCCCCTAGCGGGAGGTCAGGGGAGACCCAGTACTTC.

The chain recombines TRBV30 with TRBJ2-7, with a possible D match to TRBD2 (6 bases). Germline CDR1 is GTSNPN and CDR2 is SVGIG (reference sequence). The CDR3 contains 13 residues. Deletions cut 4 bases from V and 6 bases from J, with 16 bases between. The CDR3 sequence: CAWNAGAGREQYF. The CDR3 DNA follows: TGTGCCTGGAATGCAGGAGCGGGTCGCGAGCAGTACTTC.

The V and J genes are TRBV6-1 and TRBJ1-2; D possibly corresponds to TRBD1 (6 bases). The CDR3 loop spans 14 amino acids. Trimming removed 3 bases from V and 4 bases from J, with 12 bases in between. The germline V gene has CDR1 MNHNS and CDR2 SASEGT. CDR3 coding DNA: TGTGCCAGCAGTGAGCAGGGGTTCCCCTATGGCTACACCTTC. Translation gives CASSEQGFPYGYTF.

V is TRBV9 and J is TRBJ2-1; D is undetermined. The CDR3 sequence is 13 residues long. Germline CDR1 SGDLS, CDR2 YYNGEE. V lost 0 bases and J lost 7, with 8 bases in between. The CDR3 coding sequence is TGTGCCAGCAGCGTAGGGGTTATAAATGAGCAGTTCTTC. It yields the protein CASSVGVINEQFF.

The genes are TRBV6-5 and TRBJ1-5; D is uncertain. V lost 5 bases and J 5 bases, leaving 13 bases between the germline ends. The CDR3 length is 14 residues. Germline values: CDR1 MNHEY, CDR2 SVGAGI. The CDR3 loop reads CASSDWVGDQPQHF. The CDR3, as DNA: TGTGCCAGCAGTGACTGGGTTGGGGATCAGCCCCAGCATTTT.

This clone was recorded only once. V gene TRBV19 combines with J gene TRBJ2-1, with D unresolved. Trimming pared 3 bases from V and 9 bases from J, leaving 12 bases between. This CDR3 region has 13 residues. Germline values: CDR1 LNHDA, CDR2 SQIVND (reference sequence). CDR3 sequence: CASSIQASSEQFF. CDR3 coding DNA: TGTGCCAGTAGTATTCAGGCATCGAGTGAGCAGTTCTTC.

The chain joins TRBV27 to TRBJ2-1; possible D gene TRBD1, 6 bases. Per the germline V gene, CDR1 is MNHEY and CDR2 is SMNVEV (reference sequence). The CDR3 has 14 amino acids. Trimming left V 7 bases short and J 2 bases short, with 12 bases between. The CDR3 DNA reads as TGTGCCAGCACTCAACGGGACACCTACAATGAGCAGTTCTTC. Amino acid sequence: CASTQRDTYNEQFF.